This TCR beta chain was profiled in a study of memory CD4+ T cells and cytomegalovirus serostatus. Overall study context: Donors were healthy Belgian adults, 9 CMV seropositive and around 23 seronegative. Study outcomes and limitations: Suggested: most of the CMV-linked TCR signature lies in CD4+ memory cells.

To note about this clone: Its antigen is unknown.

This CDR3 is built from 13 residues. CDR1 MNHNS and CDR2 SASEGT come from the germline V gene. The V and J ends lost 2 bases and 4 bases respectively, with 6 bases between them. The sort gate was single viable CD3+CD4+CD8-CD45RO+ cells for memory CD4+ T cells. Sequencing used immunoSEQ multiplex PCR; TCRdb keeps in-frame clones, though not all of them. Counted here are under 55,000 clones, about 86% occurring once; the ten biggest clones make up 1.5% to 2%. Sequencing used memory CD4+ T cells from blood. The source is an adult in good health and CMV-seropositive. The genes are TRBV6-1 and TRBJ1-3, with D unresolved. The chain's CDR3 is CASSEITGNTIYF. The CDR3 DNA is TGTGCCAGCAGTGAAATAACGGGAAACACCATATATTTT.